The subject of this entry is one T cell receptor beta chain. This CDR3 spans 13 amino acids. The germline gives CDR1 MNHNS, CDR2 SASEGT. V was clipped by 2 bases and J by 0 bases, with 4 bases between them. This sample stems from a study of blood T cell repertoires in COVID-19. Study-level background: There were acute and convalescent COVID-19 samples, and they came from the United States, Italy and Spain. Sources were T cells, B-cell-depleted T cells, or PBMCs; the material itself was cDNA or gDNA.

Original processing notes: Cell counts per sample came from amplifying reference gene primers. The table came from immunoSEQ multiplex PCR; TCRdb's copy has only in-frame clones and leaves some out. V, J and clone size were drawn from that table, and D and trimming were deduced from the DNA. Of roughly 100,000 clones detected, around 84% appear once; the ten largest clones hold about 12%. This clonotype was obtained from a human donor in a cohort sampled during active COVID-19. The chain has TRBV6-1 and TRBJ1-1; the D is unclear. The sequencing sample was made of peripheral blood. CDR3 loop: CASSENMNTEAFF. The CDR3 nucleotides are TGTGCCAGCAGTGAAAACATGAACACTGAAGCTTTCTTT.